This TCR beta chain derives from a study of neurological immune-mediated disorders. This clonotype was seen repeatedly, ten times or more. Germline lookup yields CDR1 DFQATT and CDR2 SNEGSKA (reference sequence). Trimming cost V 0 bases and J 4 bases; bases outside gene matches: 11. This CDR3 region has 17 residues. TCRdb ran MiXCR on the 5' RACE reads and lists one entry per CDR3 protein. The sample shows more than 35,000 distinct CDR3 sequences, approximately 3% of them seen only once. The chain employs TRBV20-1 and TRBJ2-5; the match to TRBD1 covers 10 bases. The TCR was taken from a woman between 45 and 60 years old with multiple sclerosis. Sequencing was carried out using PBMCs. The CDR3 region is CSARDGTGAMWGETQYF. For the CDR3, the DNA is TGCAGTGCTAGAGATGGGACAGGGGCTATGTGGGGAGAGACCCAGTACTTC.